Below are 5 T cell receptor beta chains sequenced from a single sample in a study of cytomegalovirus exposure and HLA in healthy donors. PCR involved 60 Vbeta and 13 Jbeta primers. Profiling relied on immunoSEQ multiplex PCR, and the TCRdb table lists in-frame clones only, not all of them. The data show around 100,000 clones, with around 79% seen just once and more than 3% held by the top ten. Sequencing input: PBMCs. The origin of the receptors is a woman in her thirties or forties in good health and CMV-seronegative.

As concerns this clone: The junction departs from germline at one end; a sequencing error may be responsible. The rearrangement links TRBV7-2 to TRBJ2-7, with TRBD2 identical over 7 bases. The germline V gene encodes CDR1 SGHTA and CDR2 FQGNSA. This CDR3 contains 12 residues. The CDR3, as DNA: TGTGCCAGCAGCTTAGACGGGGCGGGGGACCACTTC. This translates into CASSLDGAGDHF.

The CDR3 loop is CAWRMSGITAGELFF. In DNA, the CDR3 is TGTGCCTGGAGAATGTCAGGAATCACCGCCGGGGAGCTGTTTTTT. This chain uses TRBV30 with TRBJ2-2; no clear D gene. With 3 bases removed from V and 6 bases from J, the gap between germline ends came to 17 bases. CDR1 is GTSNPN, CDR2 SVGIG, per germline (reference sequence). This CDR3 is 15 amino acids long.

The chain links TRBV5-1 to TRBJ2-7; 9 bases align to TRBD2. The trim removed 3 bases at V and 4 bases at J, leaving 5 bases unmatched. Germline assignment: CDR1 SGHRS and CDR2 YFSETQ. The CDR3 has 14 amino acids. The CDR3 loop reads CASSWAGGTYEQYF. CDR3 bases: TGCGCCAGCAGCTGGGCGGGAGGGACTTACGAGCAGTACTTC.

The chain employs TRBV5-1 and TRBJ2-7, with D unresolved. With 6 bases removed from V and 3 bases from J, the gap between germline ends came to 13 bases. The CDR3 loop spans 13 amino acids. The germline gives CDR1 SGHRS, CDR2 YFSETQ. The CDR3 loop is CASTPGDSYEQYF. CDR3 in DNA: TGCGCCAGCACCCCCGGAGATAGCTACGAGCAGTACTTC. Full variable domain (remainder filled in from reference TRBV5-1 and TRBJ2-7): KAGVTQTPRYLIKTRGQQVTLSCSPISGHRSVSWYQQTPGQGLQFLFEYFSETQRNKGNFPGRFSGRQFSNSRSEMNVSTLELGDSALYLCASTPGDSYEQYFGPGTRLTVT.

The J gene is TRBJ1-5, the V gene TRBV4-1; possible D gene TRBD1, 6 bases. Trimming cost V 1 base and J 5 bases, with 12 bases left between them. This CDR3 has 15 amino acids. CDR1 MGHRA and CDR2 YSYEKL come from the germline V gene. DNA for the CDR3: TGCGCCAGCAGCCAAGCGGGGGGCAGGGATCAGCCCCAGCATTTT. Its protein is CASSQAGGRDQPQHF.